The next 10 T cell receptor beta chains were all read from a single sample in a study of post-analysis software for immune sequencing data. Study-level points and caveats: Five TRBV segments, including TRBV5-6, TRBV5-1 and TRBV20-1, were more frequent in patients than controls.

Unique molecular identifiers had been added to the TCR beta cDNA libraries. TCRdb ran MiXCR on the PCR reads and lists one entry per CDR3 protein. The sample yields roughly 870,000 distinct CDR3 sequences, around 53% seen once. These TCRs' antigens remain unknown. The material sequenced was blood. These receptors were taken from a girl aged 10-17 years with multiple sclerosis.

This clonotype was counted ten times or more. The genes are TRBV12-3 or TRBV12-4 and TRBJ2-7; 7 bases are shared with TRBD1. The CDR3 contains 18 residues. V dropped 2 bases and J dropped 0; count of bases not matched to a gene: 13. This chain's CDR3 is CASSLTRDRYVLSYEQYF. In nucleotides, the CDR3 is TGTGCCAGCAGTTTAACCCGGGACAGATACGTCCTCTCCTACGAGCAGTACTTC.

The chain links TRBV4-1 to TRBJ1-1, with a tentative D call TRBD1 (5 bases). CDR1 is MGHRA and CDR2 is YSYEKL in the germline V gene. The CDR3 spans 17 residues. Between the trimmed V and J ends, which lost 0 bases and 2 bases, there was a span of 16 bases. CDR3 residues: CASSQDSRGLLNTEAFF. Written as DNA, the CDR3 is TGCGCCAGCAGCCAAGATAGCCGGGGACTGCTTAACACTGAAGCTTTCTTT.

This clonotype was seen more than once but under ten times. The CDR3 protein is CSVEGVPSNYGYTF. The CDR3 DNA is TGCAGCGTTGAAGGGGTCCCCTCTAACTATGGCTACACCTTC. V is TRBV29-1 and J is TRBJ1-2; no reliable D call. Germline lookup yields CDR1 SQVTM and CDR2 ANQGSEA. The CDR3 is 14 amino acids. V was pared by 1 base and J by 0 bases, with 9 bases between. The entire variable domain, with the rest obtained from reference TRBV29-1 and TRBJ1-2, is as follows: SAVISQKPSRDICQRGTSLTIQCQVDSQVTMMFWYRQQPGQSLTLIATANQGSEATYESGFVIDKFPISRPNLTFSTLTVSNMSPEDSSIYLCSVEGVPSNYGYTFGSGTRLTVV.

This clonotype was seen only a few times. The chain uses TRBV29-1 and TRBJ1-2, with D possibly matching TRBD1 (5 bases). V was shortened by 7 bases and J by 3 bases, with 12 bases between the two germline ends. The CDR3 has 12 amino acids. Per the germline V gene, CDR1 is SQVTM and CDR2 is ANQGSEA. CDR3 sequence: CSGRGEHYGYTF. The CDR3 DNA is TGCAGCGGCCGGGGGGAGCACTATGGCTACACCTTC.

The genes are TRBV27 and TRBJ2-3; tentatively, D is TRBD2 (6 bases). V lost 6 bases, J lost 4 bases, and 14 bases lay in between. There are 14 residues in the CDR3. Per germline, CDR1 MNHEY and CDR2 SMNVEV (reference sequence). DNA of the CDR3: TGTGCCAGCAGCCTAGGGAGGAGGTCAGATACGCAGTATTTT. Its protein product is CASSLGRRSDTQYF.

Details on this clonotype: Germline is not matched at one junction end, which may reflect a read error. CDR3 residues: CATSDRDRANGERFF. The CDR3 region has the DNA TGTGCCACCAGTGATCGTGACAGGGCGAACGGGGAGCGGTTTTTT. J is TRBJ2-2 and V is TRBV24-1; 7 bases match TRBD1. Germline CDR1 is KGHDR and CDR2 is SFDVKD. The CDR3 extends over 15 amino acids.

This clonotype was counted between two and nine times. The chain employs TRBV29-1 and TRBJ2-7, with no clear D. Trimming cost V 4 bases and J 0 bases, with 16 bases left between them. The CDR3 is 15 residues long. In germline, CDR1 is SQVTM, CDR2 ANQGSEA. Here the CDR3 DNA reads TGCAGCGTTGCTTCGCCCACGTCGGGCTCCTACGAGCAGTACTTC. Protein: CSVASPTSGSYEQYF.

CDR3 amino acids: CASSDTWGGISYEQYF. The CDR3 DNA sequence: TGTGCCAGCAGTGATACCTGGGGGGGGATCTCCTACGAGCAGTACTTC. V usage is TRBV12-3 or TRBV12-4 and J usage is TRBJ2-7; 7 bases are a match to TRBD2. This CDR3 is 16 amino acids long. Trimming cost V 5 bases and J 0 bases; bases outside gene matches: 10.

The chain has TRBV2 and TRBJ2-6, with 9 bases aligning to TRBD1. The CDR3 has 17 residues. The germline V gene has CDR1 SNHLY and CDR2 FYNNEI. With V trimmed by 6 bases and J by 0 bases, 6 bases remained unmatched. The CDR3 reads CASSPGTGISGANVLTF. The CDR3, as DNA: TGTGCCAGCAGCCCCGGGACAGGGATCTCTGGGGCCAACGTCCTGACTTTC.

The chain joins TRBV7-2 to TRBJ2-6, with TRBD1 matching 7 bases. This CDR3 is built from 19 residues. Germline trimming cut 2 bases from V and 3 bases from J; bases unmatched to any gene: 13. Germline CDR1 and CDR2: SGHTA and FQGNSA. CDR3 protein: CASSLKFREGADGANVLTF. The CDR3 DNA sequence: TGTGCCAGCAGCTTAAAGTTCCGCGAGGGGGCTGATGGGGCCAACGTCCTGACTTTC.